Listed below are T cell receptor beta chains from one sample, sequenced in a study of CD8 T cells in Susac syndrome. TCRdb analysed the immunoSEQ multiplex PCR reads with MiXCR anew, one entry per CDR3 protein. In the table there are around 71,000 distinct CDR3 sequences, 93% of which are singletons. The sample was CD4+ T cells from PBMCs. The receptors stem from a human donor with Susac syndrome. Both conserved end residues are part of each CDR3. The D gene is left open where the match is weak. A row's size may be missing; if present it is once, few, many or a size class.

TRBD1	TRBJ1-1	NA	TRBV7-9	CASSLWTGDGAFF	TGTGCCAGCAGCTTGTGGACAGGGGACGGAGCTTTCTTT
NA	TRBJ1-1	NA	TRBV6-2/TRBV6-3	CASRDKGRQNTEAFF	TGTGCCAGCAGGGACAAGGGACGGCAAAACACTGAAGCTTTCTTT
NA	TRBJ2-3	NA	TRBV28	CASSALLRGGWTDTQYF	TGTGCCAGCAGTGCACTCCTCAGGGGGGGTTGGACAGATACGCAGTATTTT
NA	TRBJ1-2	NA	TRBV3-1	CASSHTSIYGYTF	TGTGCCAGCAGCCACACATCAATCTATGGCTACACCTTC
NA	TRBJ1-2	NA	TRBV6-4	CASSRDLGYGYTF	TGTGCCAGCAGTCGGGACTTGGGGTATGGCTACACCTTC
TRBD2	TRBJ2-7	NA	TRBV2	CASRSRLAGDYEQYF	TGTGCCAGCAGGTCGCGACTAGCGGGGGACTACGAGCAGTACTTC
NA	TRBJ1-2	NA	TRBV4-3	CASSLGILTYGYTF	TGCGCCAGCAGCCTCGGGATCCTGACCTATGGCTACACCTTC
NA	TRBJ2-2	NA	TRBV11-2	CASSFNTGELFF	TGTGCCAGCAGCTTCAACACCGGGGAGCTGTTTTTT
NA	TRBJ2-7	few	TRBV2	CASSRQQGPFSYEQYF	TGTGCCAGCAGTCGACAACAGGGACCGTTTTCCTACGAGCAGTACTTC
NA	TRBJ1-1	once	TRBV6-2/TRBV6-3	CAAVGSMNTEAFF	TGTGCCGCAGTCGGGTCGATGAACACTGAAGCTTTCTTT
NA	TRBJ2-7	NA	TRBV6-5	CASSSLLPSEQYF	TGTGCCAGCAGTTCCCTTCTCCCCAGCGAGCAGTACTTC
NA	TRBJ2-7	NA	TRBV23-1	CASSPDEVQGSYEQYF	TGCGCCAGCAGTCCCGACGAAGTACAGGGATCCTACGAGCAGTACTTC
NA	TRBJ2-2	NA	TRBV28	CASRKEEAFRLISLLNTGELFF	TGTGCCAGCAGGAAAGAGGAGGCATTTCGCCTTATCTCCCTCCTGAACACCGGGGAGCTGTTTTTT
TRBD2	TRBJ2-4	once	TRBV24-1	CATSDYGGGAKNIQYF	TGTGCCACCAGTGATTATGGCGGGGGAGCCAAAAACATTCAGTACTTC
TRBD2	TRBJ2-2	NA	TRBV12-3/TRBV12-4	CASSLALGSGGNTGELFF	TGTGCCAGCAGTTTAGCGCTCGGTAGCGGGGGGAACACCGGGGAGCTGTTTTTT